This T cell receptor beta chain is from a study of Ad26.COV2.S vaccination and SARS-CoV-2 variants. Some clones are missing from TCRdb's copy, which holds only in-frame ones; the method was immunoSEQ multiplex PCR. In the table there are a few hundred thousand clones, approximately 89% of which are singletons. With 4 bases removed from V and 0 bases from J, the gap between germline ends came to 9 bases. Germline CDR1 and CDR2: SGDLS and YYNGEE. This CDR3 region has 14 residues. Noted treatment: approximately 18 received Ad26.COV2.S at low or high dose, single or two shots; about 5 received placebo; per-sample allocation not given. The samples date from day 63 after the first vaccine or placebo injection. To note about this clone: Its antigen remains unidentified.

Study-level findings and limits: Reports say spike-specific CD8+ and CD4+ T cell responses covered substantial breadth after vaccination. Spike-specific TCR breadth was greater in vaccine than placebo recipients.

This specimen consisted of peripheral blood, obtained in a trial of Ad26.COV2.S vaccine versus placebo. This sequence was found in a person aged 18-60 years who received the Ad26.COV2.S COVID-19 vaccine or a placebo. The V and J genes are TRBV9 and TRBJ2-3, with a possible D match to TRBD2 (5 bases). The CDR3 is CASSPGSSTDTQYF. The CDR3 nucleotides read TGTGCCAGCAGCCCGGGATCTAGCACAGATACGCAGTATTTT.